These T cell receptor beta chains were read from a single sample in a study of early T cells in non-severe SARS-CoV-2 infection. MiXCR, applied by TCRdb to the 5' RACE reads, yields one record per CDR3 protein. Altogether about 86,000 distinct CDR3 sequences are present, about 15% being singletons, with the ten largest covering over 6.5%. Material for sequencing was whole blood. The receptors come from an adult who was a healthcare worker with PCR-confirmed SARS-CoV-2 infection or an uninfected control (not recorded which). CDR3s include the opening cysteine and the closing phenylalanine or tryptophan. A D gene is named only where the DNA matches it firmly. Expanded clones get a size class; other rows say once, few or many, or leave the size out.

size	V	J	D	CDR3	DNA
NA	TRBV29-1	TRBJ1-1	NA	CSSETVSGTEAFF	TGCAGCTCAGAGACTGTAAGCGGGACTGAAGCTTTCTTT
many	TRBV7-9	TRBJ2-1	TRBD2	CASSSLAGVNEQFF	TGTGCCAGCAGCTCGTTAGCGGGAGTAAATGAGCAGTTCTTC
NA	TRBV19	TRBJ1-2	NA	CASSINGDPYGYTF	TGTGCCAGTAGTATCAATGGGGATCCCTATGGCTACACCTTC
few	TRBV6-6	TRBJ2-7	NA	CASRPRDGSYEQYF	TGTGCCAGCAGGCCCCGGGACGGCTCCTACGAGCAGTACTTC
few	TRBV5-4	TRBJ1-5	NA	CASSLGGTSDQPQHF	TGTGCCAGCAGCTTGGGAGGGACGTCGGATCAGCCCCAGCATTTT
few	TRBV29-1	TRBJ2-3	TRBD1	CSVEAARDRGYTQYF	TGCAGCGTTGAAGCCGCCCGGGACAGGGGTTATACGCAGTATTTT
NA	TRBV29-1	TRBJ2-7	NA	CSVRDGTSYEQYF	TGCAGCGTCCGGGACGGCACCTCCTACGAGCAGTACTTC
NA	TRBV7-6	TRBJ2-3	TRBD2	CASSFLGRTDTQYF	TGTGCCAGCAGCTTTCTCGGGAGGACAGATACGCAGTATTTT
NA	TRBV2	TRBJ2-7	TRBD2	CASGLAGGSLYF	TGTGCCAGCGGGCTAGCGGGAGGGTCGCTGTACTTC
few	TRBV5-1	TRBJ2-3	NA	CASSSSDSSTDTQYF	TGCGCCAGCAGCTCCTCGGACAGCAGCACAGATACGCAGTATTTT
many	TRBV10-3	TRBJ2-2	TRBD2	CAISETSSGRVTGELFF	TGTGCCATCAGTGAGACCTCTAGCGGGAGGGTCACCGGGGAGCTGTTTTTT
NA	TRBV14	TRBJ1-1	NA	CASSQLSGPQSGAFF	TGTGCCAGCAGCCAATTATCGGGACCTCAATCAGGAGCTTTCTTT
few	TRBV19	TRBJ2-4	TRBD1	CASSALDRENIQYF	TGTGCCAGTAGTGCCCTAGACAGGGAAAACATTCAGTACTTC
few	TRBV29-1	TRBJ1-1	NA	CSVAWGMNTEAFF	TGCAGCGTTGCTTGGGGAATGAACACTGAAGCTTTCTTT
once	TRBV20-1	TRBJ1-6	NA	CSASKGGNSPLHF	TGCAGTGCTAGTAAGGGGGGTAATTCACCCCTCCACTTT
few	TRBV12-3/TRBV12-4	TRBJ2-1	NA	CASSRGMGGYNEQFF	TGTGCCAGCAGTCGGGGGATGGGCGGATACAATGAGCAGTTCTTC
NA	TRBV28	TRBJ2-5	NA	CASSLRLDIRETQYF	TGTGCCAGCAGTTTGAGACTAGATATCAGAGAGACCCAGTACTTC
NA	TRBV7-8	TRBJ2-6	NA	CASSVTVSSGANVLTF	TGTGCCAGCAGTGTCACAGTCTCCTCTGGGGCCAACGTCCTGACTTTC
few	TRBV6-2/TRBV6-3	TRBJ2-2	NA	CASSSPGTGRTGELFF	TGTGCCAGCAGTTCCCCCGGGACGGGCCGCACCGGGGAGCTGTTTTTT
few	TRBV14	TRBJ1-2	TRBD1	CASSRGGQTSNYGYTF	TGTGCCAGCAGCCGCGGGGGACAGACCTCTAACTATGGCTACACCTTC
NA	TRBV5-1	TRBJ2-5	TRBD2	CASSLAGGPETQYF	TGCGCCAGCAGCTTGGCGGGAGGGCCGGAGACCCAGTACTTC
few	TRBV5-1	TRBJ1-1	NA	CASSRPEPWPNTEAFF	TGCGCCAGCAGCCGCCCGGAGCCCTGGCCTAACACTGAAGCTTTCTTT